The text below deals with one TCR beta chain. This entry belongs to a study of blood T cell repertoires in COVID-19. About the research overall: T cells, B-cell-depleted T cells, or PBMCs supplied cDNA or gDNA.

Trimming cost V 3 bases and J 3 bases, with 12 bases left between them. This CDR3 has 14 amino acids. CDR1 LGHDT and CDR2 YNNKEL come from the germline V gene (reference sequence). Clones were sequenced by immunoSEQ multiplex PCR, and TCRdb holds only the in-frame ones, with some missing. The table has tens of thousands of clones, roughly four fifths seen once. The TCR sequence derives from a human donor in a cohort sampled during active COVID-19. What was sequenced was peripheral blood. The chain joins TRBV3-1 (or the pseudogene TRBV3-2) to TRBJ2-7; tentative D call: TRBD1 (6 bases). CDR3 nucleotides: TGTGCCAGCAGCCAGTGGGGGCCGGTCTACGAGCAGTACTTC. Its protein is CASSQWGPVYEQYF.